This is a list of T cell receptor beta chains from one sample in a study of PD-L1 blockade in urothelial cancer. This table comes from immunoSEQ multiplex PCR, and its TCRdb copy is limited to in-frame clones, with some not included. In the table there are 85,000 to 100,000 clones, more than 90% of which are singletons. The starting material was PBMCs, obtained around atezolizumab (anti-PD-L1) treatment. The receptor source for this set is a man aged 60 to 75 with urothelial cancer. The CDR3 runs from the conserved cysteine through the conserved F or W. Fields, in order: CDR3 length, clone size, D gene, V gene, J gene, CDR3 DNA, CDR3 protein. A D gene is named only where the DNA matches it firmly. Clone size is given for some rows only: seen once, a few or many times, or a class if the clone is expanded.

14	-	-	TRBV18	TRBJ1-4	TGTGCCAGCCGGGCGGGGGCAACTAATGAAAAACTGTTTTTT	CASRAGATNEKLFF
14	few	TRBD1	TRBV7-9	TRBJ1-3	TGTGCCAGCATCAAAACAGGGGCGGGAAACACCATATATTTT	CASIKTGAGNTIYF
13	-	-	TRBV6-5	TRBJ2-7	TGTGCCAGCGGGCAGACGAGCTCCTACGAGCAGTACTTC	CASGQTSSYEQYF
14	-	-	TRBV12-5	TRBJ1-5	TGTGCTAGTGGGACGGACGGGGATCACTGGCCCCAGCATTTT	CASGTDGDHWPQHF
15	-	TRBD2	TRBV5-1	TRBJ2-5	TGCGCCAGCAGCTTGGTCACTAGCGATCAAGAGACCCAGTACTTC	CASSLVTSDQETQYF
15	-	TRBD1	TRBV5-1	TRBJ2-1	TGCGCCAGCAGCTCTAGACTACAGGGGCTTGAGGAGCAGTTCTTC	CASSSRLQGLEEQFF
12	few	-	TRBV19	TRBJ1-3	TGTGCCACAGGCATCCCTGGAAACACCATATATTTT	CATGIPGNTIYF
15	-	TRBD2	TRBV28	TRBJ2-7	TGTGCCAGCAGACGAACTAGCGGGGGCTCCTACGAGCAGTACTTC	CASRRTSGGSYEQYF
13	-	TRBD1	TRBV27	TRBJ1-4	TGTGCCAGCAGGGGACAGGGTAATGAAAAACTGTTTTTT	CASRGQGNEKLFF
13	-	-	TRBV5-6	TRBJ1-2	TGTGCCAGCAGCTTGACGGCAGCAGGTGGCTACACCTTC	CASSLTAAGGYTF
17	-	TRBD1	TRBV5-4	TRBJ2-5	TGTGCCGGATCTCGCTCCACGTCCAGGGGGCCGGGGGAGACCCAGTACTTC	CAGSRSTSRGPGETQYF
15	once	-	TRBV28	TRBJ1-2	TGTGCCAGCAGTCCCCCCGCCAGGGCCGAATATGGCTACACCTTC	CASSPPARAEYGYTF
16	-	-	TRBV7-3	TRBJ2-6	TGTGCCAGCAGCTCCGGACAGAACTCTGGGGCCAACGTCCTGACTTTC	CASSSGQNSGANVLTF
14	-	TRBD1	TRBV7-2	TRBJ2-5	TGTGCCAGCAGTGCCCGGGACAGGGAAGAGACCCAGTACTTC	CASSARDREETQYF
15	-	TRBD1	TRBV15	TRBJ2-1	TGTGCCACCAGCAGGCAGGGGGCAGGGGTGGCTGAGCAGTTCTTC	CATSRQGAGVAEQFF
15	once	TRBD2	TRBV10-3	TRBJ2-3	TGTGCCATCAGCCCAACGGGGGGAGGTTCAGATACGCAGTATTTT	CAISPTGGGSDTQYF
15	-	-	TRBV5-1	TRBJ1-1	TGCGCCAGCAGCTCTATAAACAGGGAGGGCACTGAAGCTTTCTTT	CASSSINREGTEAFF
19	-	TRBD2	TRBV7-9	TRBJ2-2	TGTGCCAGCAGCTTAGCGCTCCTAGCGGGGGGGCCAAACACCGGGGAGCTGTTTTTT	CASSLALLAGGPNTGELFF
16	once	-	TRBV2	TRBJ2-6	TGTGCAAGCACCCCGGACAGAGGCTCTGGGGCCAACGTCCTGACTTTC	CASTPDRGSGANVLTF
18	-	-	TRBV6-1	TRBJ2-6	TGTGCCAGCAGTGATGCGGGACGGCTTTATTCCGGGGCCAACGTCCTGACTTTC	CASSDAGRLYSGANVLTF
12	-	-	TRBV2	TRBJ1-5	TGTGCCAGCAGTGAACAAGAGAGGCCCCAGCATTTT	CASSEQERPQHF
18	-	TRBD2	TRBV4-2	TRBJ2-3	TGTGCCAGCAGCCAAGTCTTACCTAGCGGGGGTAGCACAGATACGCAGTATTTT	CASSQVLPSGGSTDTQYF
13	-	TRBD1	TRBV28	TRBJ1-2	TGTGCCAGCAGTGAGGGACAGATCTATGGCTACACCTTC	CASSEGQIYGYTF
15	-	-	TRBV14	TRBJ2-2	TGTGCCAGCAGCCAGGAACAGCTCTCCACCGGGGAGCTGTTTTTT	CASSQEQLSTGELFF
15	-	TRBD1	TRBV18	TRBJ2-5	TGTGCCAGCTCACCGGGGACAGGGGCCCGGAATCTCCAGTACTTC	CASSPGTGARNLQYF
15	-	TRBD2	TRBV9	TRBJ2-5	TGTGCCAGCAGCGCCCTCGGGGGGGGGCAAGAGACCCAGTACTTC	CASSALGGGQETQYF
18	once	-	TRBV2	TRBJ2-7	TGTGCCAGCAGGGGCTCGGGAACAAACGTCCCCTCCCTCTACGAGCAGTACTTC	CASRGSGTNVPSLYEQYF
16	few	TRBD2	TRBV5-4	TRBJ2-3	TGTGCCAGCAGCTTGGGGACTAGCGGGCGCACAGATACGCAGTATTTT	CASSLGTSGRTDTQYF
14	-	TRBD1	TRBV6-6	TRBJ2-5	TGTGCCAGCAGTTCTGACAGGGCCCAAGAGACCCAGTACTTC	CASSSDRAQETQYF
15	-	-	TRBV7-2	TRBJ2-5	TGTGCCAGCAGCCCCGGTGGGCAGTTCCAAGAGACCCAGTACTTC	CASSPGGQFQETQYF
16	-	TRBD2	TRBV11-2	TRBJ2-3	TGTGCCAGCAGCCTCCTAGCGGGGGGACTCACAGATACGCAGTATTTT	CASSLLAGGLTDTQYF
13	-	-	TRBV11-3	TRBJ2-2	TGTGCCAGCAGCCTCAGGGAATCCGGGGAGCTGTTTTTT	CASSLRESGELFF
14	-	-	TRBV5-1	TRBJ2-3	TGCGCCAGCAGCTCAGGTCGTAGCACAGATACGCAGTATTTT	CASSSGRSTDTQYF
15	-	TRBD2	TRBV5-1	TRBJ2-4	TGCGCCAGCAGCGGAGCGGGGGTCTCCAAAAACATTCAGTACTTC	CASSGAGVSKNIQYF
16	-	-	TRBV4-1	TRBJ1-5	TGCGCCAGCAGCCAAGATCCCCCCACGACTCACCAGCCCCAGCATTTT	CASSQDPPTTHQPQHF
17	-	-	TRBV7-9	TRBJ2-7	TGTGCCAGCAGCGGAGTCGTGGCCGGAGGGGTCGCCTACGAGCAGTACTTC	CASSGVVAGGVAYEQYF
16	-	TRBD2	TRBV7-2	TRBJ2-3	TGTGCCAGCAGCCCCGCCGCACTAGCGGGAGGAGATACGCAGTATTTT	CASSPAALAGGDTQYF
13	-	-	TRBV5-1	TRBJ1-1	TGCGCCAGCTCGCAGGGTTTCGACACTGAAGCTTTCTTT	CASSQGFDTEAFF
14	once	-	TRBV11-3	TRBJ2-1	TGTGCCAGCAGCCTAGATGGGCCGTCGAATGAGCAGTTCTTC	CASSLDGPSNEQFF
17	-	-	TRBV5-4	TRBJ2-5	TGTGCCAGCAGCCGTCAAACCGGGATATTATCAAAAGAGACCCAGTACTTC	CASSRQTGILSKETQYF
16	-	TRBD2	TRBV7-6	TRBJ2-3	TGTGCCAGCAGCTGGACTAGAATGCTTAGCACAGATACGCAGTATTTT	CASSWTRMLSTDTQYF
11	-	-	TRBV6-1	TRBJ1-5	TGTGCCAGCAGTGAGCGGTCCCTACAGCATTTT	CASSERSLQHF
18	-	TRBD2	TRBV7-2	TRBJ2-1	TGTGCCAGCAGCATTCTAGCGGGAGGCGCTAGCTCCTACAATGAGCAGTTCTTC	CASSILAGGASSYNEQFF
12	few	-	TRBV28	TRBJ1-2	TGTGCCAGCAGCCCACAGGTGTATGGCTACACCTTC	CASSPQVYGYTF
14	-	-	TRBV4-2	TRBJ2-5	TGTGCCAGCAGCCAAGCGCTAGTTTGGGAGACCCAGTACTTC	CASSQALVWETQYF
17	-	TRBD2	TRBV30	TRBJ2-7	TGTGCCTGGAGTGTACTTCTTTCGGGACTAGCGGGAATTGAGCAGTACTTC	CAWSVLLSGLAGIEQYF
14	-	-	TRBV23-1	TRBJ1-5	TGCGCCACCCGAAGGGGGGGCGGCAATCAGCCCCAGCATTTT	CATRRGGGNQPQHF
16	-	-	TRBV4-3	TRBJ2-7	TGCGCCAGCAGCCAAGATTATAAGTCTAGCTCCTACGAGCAGTACTTC	CASSQDYKSSSYEQYF
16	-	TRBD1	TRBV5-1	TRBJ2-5	TGCGCCAGCAGCAACGCCGGGACAGGGGCTGAAGAGACCCAGTACTTC	CASSNAGTGAEETQYF
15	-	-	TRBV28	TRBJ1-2	TGTGCCAGCAGTCCGGTGGGGGCGCCGGACTATGGCTACACCTTC	CASSPVGAPDYGYTF
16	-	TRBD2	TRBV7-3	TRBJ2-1	TGTGCCAGCAGCTTAACCTACGGGAGGGGATATAATGAGCAGTTCTTC	CASSLTYGRGYNEQFF
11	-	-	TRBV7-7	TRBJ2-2	TGTGCCAGCAGCTCATCCGGGGAGCTGTTTTTT	CASSSSGELFF